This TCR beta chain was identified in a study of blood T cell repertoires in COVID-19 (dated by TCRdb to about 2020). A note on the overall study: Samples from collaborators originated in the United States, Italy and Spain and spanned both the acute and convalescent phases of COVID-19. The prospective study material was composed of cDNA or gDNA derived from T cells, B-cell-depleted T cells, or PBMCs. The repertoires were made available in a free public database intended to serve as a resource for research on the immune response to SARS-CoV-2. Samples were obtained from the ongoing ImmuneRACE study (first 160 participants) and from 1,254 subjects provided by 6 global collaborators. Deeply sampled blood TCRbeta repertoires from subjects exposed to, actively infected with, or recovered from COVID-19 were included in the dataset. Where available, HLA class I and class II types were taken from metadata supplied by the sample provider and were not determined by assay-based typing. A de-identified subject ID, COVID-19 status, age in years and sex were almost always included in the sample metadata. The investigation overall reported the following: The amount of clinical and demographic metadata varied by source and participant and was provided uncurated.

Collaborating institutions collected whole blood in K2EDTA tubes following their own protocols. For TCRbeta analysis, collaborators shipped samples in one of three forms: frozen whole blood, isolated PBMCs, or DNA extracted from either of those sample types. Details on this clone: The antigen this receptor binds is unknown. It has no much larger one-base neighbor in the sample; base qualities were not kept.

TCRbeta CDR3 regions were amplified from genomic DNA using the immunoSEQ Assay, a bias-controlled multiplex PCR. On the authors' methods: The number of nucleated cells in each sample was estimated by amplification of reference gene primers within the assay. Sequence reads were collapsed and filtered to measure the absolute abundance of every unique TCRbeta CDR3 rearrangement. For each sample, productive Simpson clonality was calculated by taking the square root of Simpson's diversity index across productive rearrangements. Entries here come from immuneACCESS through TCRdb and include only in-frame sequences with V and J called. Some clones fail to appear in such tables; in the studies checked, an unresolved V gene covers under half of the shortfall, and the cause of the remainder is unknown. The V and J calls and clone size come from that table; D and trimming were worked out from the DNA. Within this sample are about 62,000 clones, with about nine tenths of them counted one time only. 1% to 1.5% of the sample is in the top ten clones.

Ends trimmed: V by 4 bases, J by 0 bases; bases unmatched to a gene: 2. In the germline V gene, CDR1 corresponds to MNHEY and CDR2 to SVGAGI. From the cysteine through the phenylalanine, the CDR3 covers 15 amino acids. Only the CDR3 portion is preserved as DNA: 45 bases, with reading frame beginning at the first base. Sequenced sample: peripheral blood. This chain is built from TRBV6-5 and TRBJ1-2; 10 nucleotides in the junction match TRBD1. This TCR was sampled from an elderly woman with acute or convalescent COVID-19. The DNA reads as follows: TGTGCCAGCAGTTGGGACAGGGGTCCTAACTATGGCTACACCTTC. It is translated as CASSWDRGPNYGYTF.